The source of this TCR beta chain is a study of cytomegalovirus exposure and HLA in healthy donors. Study results and limitations: Rates of TCR association differed by HLA locus in a later analysis, with DRB1 highest and HLA-C lowest. High sensitivity and specificity were reportedly achieved when the classifier diagnosed cytomegalovirus status. Overall, around 160 TCR beta chains were annotated as cytomegalovirus-associated.

A word on this clone: The target antigen is unknown.

The CDR3 has 15 residues. Germline CDR1 SGHNT, CDR2 YYREEE (reference sequence). Trimming stripped 3 bases from V and 3 bases from J, with 16 bases between. PCR amplification relied on 60 Vbeta primers (plus 13 Jbeta primers). Sequencing was performed with immunoSEQ multiplex PCR; in TCRdb, only in-frame clones are kept and a portion is missing. Of about 160,000 clones detected, about 83% appear once; the ten largest clones hold about 0.93%. The TCR sequence derives from a woman younger than 45 in good health and CMV-seronegative. Sequencing used PBMCs. The V and J genes are TRBV5-4 and TRBJ2-7; weak D call: TRBD1 (9 bases). CDR3 sequence reads: CASSSGGTGLYEQYF. Here the CDR3 DNA reads TGTGCCAGCAGCTCGGGGGGGACAGGGCTCTACGAGCAGTACTTC.